Only a few counts were recorded for the clone carrying this T cell receptor (beta chain). What it binds is unknown. Germline V gives CDR1 MNHNS, CDR2 SASEGT. The CDR3 runs to 16 residues. The trim removed 4 bases at V and 9 bases at J, leaving 10 bases unmatched. The data are from a study of vaccination and CD4 T cells after COVID-19. Study details: A CEFX pool, an HIV-1 Nef pool, or else no peptide went into the control cultures.

Sequenced with the Oncomine TCR Beta short-read assay was DNA taken from cultured CD4+ T cells. Extraction of genomic DNA was performed on cultured CD4+ T cells. TCRdb analysed the PCR reads with MiXCR anew, one entry per CDR3 protein. The table lists about 10,000 distinct CDR3 sequences, 40% to 45% of them singletons. Documented treatment: approximately 9-day PBMC culture with coronavirus spike peptide pools or control peptides (ViraFEST assay). In the ViraFEST assay, peptide-pool expansion preceded TCR sequencing of expanded clonotypes. Replacement of half the medium with fresh IL-2 medium took place on days 3 and 7.

V and J are TRBV6-1 and TRBJ2-5; TRBD2 aligns across 14 bases. This TCR derives from a human donor who had recovered from COVID-19. Source material: CD4+ T cells from blood, cultured in vitro. The chain's CDR3 is CASSGGTSGSSGAQYF. The DNA for the CDR3 is TGTGCCAGCAGTGGGGGGACTAGCGGGAGCTCGGGGGCCCAGTACTTC.